Each of the 2 T cell receptor beta chains below was sequenced from the same sample in a study of blood T cell repertoires in COVID-19. TCRdb's table, derived via immunoSEQ multiplex PCR, lists solely in-frame clones and lacks some. The repertoire has about 130,000 clones, about four fifths of them found once; the top ten carry roughly 10%. The sequencing input was peripheral blood. The receptor source for this set is a middle-aged man with active or convalescent COVID-19.

V and J are TRBV6-5 and TRBJ2-3; TRBD2 matches 14 bases. There are 16 residues in the CDR3. Germline trimming cut 2 bases from V and 4 bases from J; bases unmatched to any gene: 2. Per germline, CDR1 MNHEY and CDR2 SVGAGI. This CDR3 reads CASSYRGLAGADTQYF. The CDR3 region has the DNA TGTGCCAGCAGTTACCGGGGACTAGCGGGGGCAGATACGCAGTATTTT.

This chain links TRBV10-2 with TRBJ2-3, with D maybe TRBD1 (6 bases). This CDR3 spans 14 amino acids. Germline V gene sequence: CDR1 WSHSY, CDR2 SAAADI. Deletions cut 10 bases from V and 4 bases from J, with 18 bases between. CDR3 protein: CATSPRSGADTQYF. CDR3 in DNA: TGCGCCACCAGCCCCAGGTCAGGGGCAGATACGCAGTATTTT.